The T cell receptor (beta chain) under discussion was sequenced for a study of T cell responses to AZD1222 COVID-19 vaccine (dated by TCRdb to about 2021). For the study in its entirety: AZD1222 recipients given second doses at about 4 weeks or at about 12 weeks were pooled, since spike-specific TCR depth and breadth were not found to differ between the two schedules. A total of more than 230 trial participants underwent TCR sequencing, of whom approximately 200 had received two doses of AZD1222 and approximately 25 had received two doses of the MenACWY control vaccine. Trial participants were enrolled into age subgroups of 18-55, 56-69 and 70-plus years, which contained roughly 140, 27 and 60 TCR-sequenced participants, respectively.

Points the paper makes about the study in general: Participants were mostly white British, with more females than males. The authors suggested clonal diversity may have been underestimated. CD4 TCRs associated with the vaccine covered the entire spike protein, and the dominant responses were in regions 160-218 and 743-854. Conclusions about previously exposed vaccinees are limited, since just 6 or 7 AZD1222 recipients were seropositive for SARS-CoV-2 at baseline. The 56-69-year group was small, and its depth increase did not reach significance, likely because of low power. Nearly half of unique spike-specific TCRs reportedly recognized epitopes outside regions mutated in the B.1.351 and B.1.1.7 variants. Because no day 14 peak-response samples were available, repertoires were characterized only after the peak T cell response. A significant rise in spike-specific TCR breadth and depth was observed after two AZD1222 doses relative to day 0 and relative to MenACWY recipients.

The V end gives up 7 bases and the J end 3 bases, leaving 15 bases in the junction not matched to a gene. Its CDR3 holds 17 amino acids, cysteine through phenylalanine. CDR3 DNA only is kept here, 51 bases in frame from base 1. The germline V gene (reference sequence) sets CDR1 to SEHNR and CDR2 to FQNEAQ. The CDR3 regions of human TCRbeta chains were analyzed by immunosequencing. Per the authors' processing: TCRs in the repertoires were matched against a reference library of SARS-CoV-2-specific TCRs that had been generated with the MIRA antigen-specificity platform. Breadth meant the fraction of unique TCRs that were SARS-CoV-2-associated, whereas depth meant the fraction of total T cells that were SARS-CoV-2-associated. Each spike-specific TCR was assigned to its reactive spike region and to a CD4 or CD8 class using the MIRA data. Log10-transformed breadth and depth values were compared by one-way ANOVA with Sidak's multiple comparisons tests. Here the immuneACCESS table is served through TCRdb, limited to in-frame sequences with V and J called. Missing clones are a known gap in these copies; in checked studies unresolved V genes cover under half, and the rest lacks a known reason. That table gives V, J and clone size, and the DNA gave D and trimming. For this sample the table gives tens of thousands of clones, of which 85% to 90% were detected only once. The top ten clonotypes cover approximately 7% of the sample.

The meaning of the sample's time point label: baseline before first vaccination. Samples from vaccinated people were obtained from the UK trials COV001 and COV002, which included a single-blind randomized controlled phase 2/3 trial of AZD1222 (ChAdOx1 nCoV-19) in healthy adults. For TCRbeta chain sequencing, PBMC samples from trial participants were taken at day 0 and at day 28 after the second dose. This clone was seen a few times. It lacks a known antigen. The sample holds no much larger clone one base away, and base qualities are not on file. The sequence came from an adult in good health. This receptor chain uses TRBV7-9 and TRBJ1-1, and TRBD1 matches 9 of the central bases. Sequenced material: peripheral blood, taken on day 0 of AZD1222 vaccination. The nucleotides are TGTGCCAGCACCATGGGACAGGGAAGAGGGGAGCACACTGAAGCTTTCTTT. Its protein product is CASTMGQGRGEHTEAFF.